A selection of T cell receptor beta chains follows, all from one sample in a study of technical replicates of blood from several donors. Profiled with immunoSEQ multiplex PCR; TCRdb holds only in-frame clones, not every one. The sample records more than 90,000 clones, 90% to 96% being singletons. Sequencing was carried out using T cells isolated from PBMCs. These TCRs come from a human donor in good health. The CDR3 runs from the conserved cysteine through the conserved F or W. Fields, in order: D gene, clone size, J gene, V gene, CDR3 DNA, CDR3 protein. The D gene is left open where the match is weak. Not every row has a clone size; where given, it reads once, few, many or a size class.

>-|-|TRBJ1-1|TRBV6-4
TGTGCCAGCAGCGGCAGGGGCATTGAAACTGAAGCTTTCTTT
CASSGRGIETEAFF
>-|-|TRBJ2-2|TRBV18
TGTGCCAGCTCACCCCGAGGGGGACAAAACACCGGGGAGCTGTTTTTT
CASSPRGGQNTGELFF
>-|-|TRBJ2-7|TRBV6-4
TGTGCCAGCAGTGACCGGACAGTTGGGAGCTCCTACGAGCAGTACTTC
CASSDRTVGSSYEQYF
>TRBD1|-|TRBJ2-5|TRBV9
TGTGCCAGCAGCCCAGGGACAGGGGGAAGAGAGACCCAGTACTTC
CASSPGTGGRETQYF
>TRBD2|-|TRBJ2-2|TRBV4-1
TGCGCCAGCAGCCAAGCTTCAGGACTAGCCACCGGGGAGCTGTTTTTT
CASSQASGLATGELFF
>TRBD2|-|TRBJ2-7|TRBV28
TGTGCCAGCAGTTCCTACAGCGGGAGATTATCAACCTACGAGCAGTACTTC
CASSSYSGRLSTYEQYF
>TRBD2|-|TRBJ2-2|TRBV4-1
TGCGCCAGCAGCCTAAGCGGGGGGTTTGGCACCGGGGAGCTGTTTTTT
CASSLSGGFGTGELFF
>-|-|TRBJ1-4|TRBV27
TGTGCCAGCCGAACCCCGGGTGGAAAACTGTTTTTT
CASRTPGGKLFF
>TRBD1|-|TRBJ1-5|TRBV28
TGTGCCAGCAGTCCCCTGACAGGGGTTCAGCCCCAGCATTTT
CASSPLTGVQPQHF
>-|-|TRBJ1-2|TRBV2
TGTGCCAGCTTGGCAGGGTGGAACTATGGCTACACCTTC
CASLAGWNYGYTF
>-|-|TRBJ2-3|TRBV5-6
TGTGCCAGCAGCTTGAGCACCACCAGCACAGATACGCAGTATTTT
CASSLSTTSTDTQYF
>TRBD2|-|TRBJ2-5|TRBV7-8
TGTGCCAGCAGCTTAGTACTAGCGGAAGAGACCCAGTACTTC
CASSLVLAEETQYF
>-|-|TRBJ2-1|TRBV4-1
TGCGCCAGCAGCCAGCGAGACACCGACTACAATGAGCAGTTCTTC
CASSQRDTDYNEQFF
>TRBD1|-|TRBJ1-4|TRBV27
TGTGCCAGCAGCGAGACAGGGGGAACTAATGAAAAACTGTTTTTT
CASSETGGTNEKLFF
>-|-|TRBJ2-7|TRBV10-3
TGTGCCATCAGTGAGGTTAACGAGCAGTACTTC
CAISEVNEQYF
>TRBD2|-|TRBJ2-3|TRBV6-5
TGTGCCAGCAGTTACTTCGGGGGGGAAATCGGTACGCAGTATTTT
CASSYFGGEIGTQYF
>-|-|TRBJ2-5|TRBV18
TGTGCCAGCTCACCAAAGTCCGGGGGAGAGACCCAGTACTTC
CASSPKSGGETQYF
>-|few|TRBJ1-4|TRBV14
TGTGCCAGCAGCCAAGCTACCAAGGGGATGAGTGAAAAACTGTTTTTT
CASSQATKGMSEKLFF
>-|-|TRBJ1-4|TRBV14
TGTGCCAGCAGCCGACTGTTTTTTCGTACAACTAATGAAAAACTGTTTTTT
CASSRLFFRTTNEKLFF
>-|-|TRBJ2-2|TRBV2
TGTGCCCCCCGGGTCGAGAACACCGGGGAGCTGTTTTTT
CAPRVENTGELFF
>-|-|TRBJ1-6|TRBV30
TGTGCCTGGAGCGGGGATTCACCCCTCCACTTT
CAWSGDSPLHF
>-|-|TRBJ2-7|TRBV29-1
TGCAGCGTTGATTGGCAGGGAAACGAGCAGTACTTC
CSVDWQGNEQYF
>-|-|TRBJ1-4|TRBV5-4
TGTGCCAGCAGCTTCGGAACAGGGATTGAAAAACTGTTTTTT
CASSFGTGIEKLFF
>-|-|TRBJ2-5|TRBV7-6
TGTGCCAGCAGCTTGGCAGGGATAGGGGAGACCCAGTACTTC
CASSLAGIGETQYF
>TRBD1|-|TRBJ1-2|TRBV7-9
TGTGCCAGCAGCTTTCCTAAACGGGACAGGGCCCATGGCTACACCTTC
CASSFPKRDRAHGYTF
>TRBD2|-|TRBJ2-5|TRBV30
TGTGCCTGGAGTGCTAGCGGGGGAGAGGAGACCCAGTACTTC
CAWSASGGEETQYF
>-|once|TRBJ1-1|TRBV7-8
TGTGCCAGCAGCCCGAGGCCTGTAGAAGCTTTCTTT
CASSPRPVEAFF
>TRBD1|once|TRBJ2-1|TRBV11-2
TGTGCCAGCAGCTTATTCCGACAGGGGAGCTCCTACAATGAGCAGTTCTTC
CASSLFRQGSSYNEQFF
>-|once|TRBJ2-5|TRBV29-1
TGCAGCGCATGTGGCGGGTCTCGACAGGAAGAGACCCAGTACTTC
CSACGGSRQEETQYF
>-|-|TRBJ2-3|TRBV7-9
TGTGCCAGCAGCCCCCTCCCCCAACTTACCACAGATACGCAGTATTTT
CASSPLPQLTTDTQYF
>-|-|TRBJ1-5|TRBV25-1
TGTGCCAGCAGCCCGCCGGGCAATCAGCCCCAGCATTTT
CASSPPGNQPQHF
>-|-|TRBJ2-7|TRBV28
TGTGCCAGCAGGACAACCTACGAGCAGTACTTC
CASRTTYEQYF
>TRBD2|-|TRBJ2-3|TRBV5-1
TGCGCCAGCAGCTTCTCCCGGGGGGGGGCAGATACGCAGTATTTT
CASSFSRGGADTQYF
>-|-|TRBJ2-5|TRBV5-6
TGTGCCAGCAGCTTTAAAGAGACCCAGTACTTC
CASSFKETQYF
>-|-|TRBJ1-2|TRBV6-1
TGTGCCAGCAGTGATAAGTCCCAGGGCTATGGCTACACCTTC
CASSDKSQGYGYTF
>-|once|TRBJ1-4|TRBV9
TGTGCCAGCAGCGTACCAGGATCTGAAAAACTGTTTTTT
CASSVPGSEKLFF
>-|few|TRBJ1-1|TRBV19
TGTGCCAGTGGGGTAGCGGAGAACACTGAAGCTTTCTTT
CASGVAENTEAFF
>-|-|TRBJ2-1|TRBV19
TGTGGTTCTAGCGCCACCTGGTACAATGAGCAGTTCTTC
CGSSATWYNEQFF
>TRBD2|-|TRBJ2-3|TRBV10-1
TGCGCCAGCAGTGGGACTAGCGGGAGCACAGATACGCAGTATTTT
CASSGTSGSTDTQYF
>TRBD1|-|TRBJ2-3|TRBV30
TGTGCCTGGAGCCGACAGGGCTTTCTTGATACGCAGTATTTT
CAWSRQGFLDTQYF
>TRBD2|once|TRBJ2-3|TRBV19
TGTGCCAGTAGTCCGCGACACGGGACTAGCGGCACAGATACGCAGTATTTT
CASSPRHGTSGTDTQYF